By sample share, the clone carrying this T cell receptor beta chain is medium-sized. Antigen: not known. Trimming took off 4 bases at V and 8 bases at J, with 14 bases between the two ends. This CDR3 is built from 14 residues. Germline loops: CDR1 MNHNS, CDR2 SASEGT. The data are from a study of liver allograft versus peripheral blood T cells. On the study more broadly: Transplanted livers held T cell receptor repertoires, and these were compared with repertoires in recipients' peripheral blood. The study's findings and limits: It was reported that the T cell receptor repertoires found inside liver allografts differed from those that were detected in peripheral blood.

TCRdb reanalysed the reads using MiXCR and keeps one entry per CDR3 protein. The repertoire has around 6,100 distinct CDR3 sequences, approximately 15% of them found once; the top ten carry roughly 2.9%. V usage is TRBV6-1 and J usage is TRBJ1-4, with TRBD1 as a possible D gene (6 bases). The clonotype comes from a human patient who had a liver transplant. The graft donor may have contributed some T cells. CDR3 coding DNA: TGTGCCAGCAGTGGTACAGGGAACTGGGAAAAACTGTTTTTT. It codes for CASSGTGNWEKLFF.